The 27 T cell receptor beta chains reported below all come from one sample, sequenced in a study of blood T cell repertoires in COVID-19. Sequencing was performed with immunoSEQ multiplex PCR; in TCRdb, only in-frame clones are kept and a portion is missing. The repertoire consists of 280,000 or so clones, with 75% to 90% occurring once and the leading ten covering 2.5% to 3%. The specimen sequenced was PBMCs or T cells enriched from blood (not recorded which). The receptor source for this set is a woman between 45 and 60 years old who had recovered from COVID-19.

This clone was seen only once. The chain links TRBV11-2 to TRBJ1-2; 7 positions match TRBD1. Germline loops: CDR1 SGHAT, CDR2 FQNNGV. The CDR3 covers 15 residues. Trimming removed 3 bases from V and 0 bases from J; junction bases left unmatched: 4. The CDR3 region is CASSLLTGTNYGYTF. The CDR3, as DNA: TGTGCCAGCAGCTTGTTGACAGGGACTAACTATGGCTACACCTTC.

The rearrangement joins TRBV6-6 to TRBJ1-2; the D gene is possibly TRBD1 (6 bases). The CDR3 has 15 amino acids. Per germline, CDR1 MNHNY and CDR2 SVGAGI (reference sequence). Trimming took 2 bases from V and 8 from J, leaving 18 bases between them. CDR3 residues: CASSYSANRERGYTF. The CDR3 bases are TGTGCCAGCAGTTACAGTGCGAACAGGGAGAGGGGCTACACCTTC.

The chain uses TRBV2 and TRBJ2-4; D gene uncertain. V lost 9 bases, J lost 0 bases, and 6 bases lay in between. Per the germline V gene, CDR1 is SNHLY and CDR2 is FYNNEI. This CDR3 is built from 12 residues. DNA for the CDR3: TGTGCCAGTGAGCTAGCCAAAAACATTCAGTACTTC. It is translated as CASELAKNIQYF.

For this clone: An end of the junction does not agree with germline; a read error may underlie this. The CDR3 protein is CASSLVASGGNHF. The CDR3 DNA reads TGTGCCAGCAGCTTAGTGGCTAGCGGGGGCAATCACTTC. This rearrangement joins TRBV7-2 to TRBJ2-5, with 10 nucleotides matching TRBD2. The CDR3 runs 13 residues. From germline, CDR1 is SGHTA and CDR2 FQGNSA.

This rearrangement joins TRBV7-2 to TRBJ2-6, with D possibly matching TRBD1 (5 bases). Germline CDR1 is SGHTA and CDR2 is FQGNSA. V was cut by 1 base and J by 2 bases, with 12 bases left in between. The CDR3 spans 17 residues. CDR3 nucleotide sequence: TGTGCCAGCAGCTTAGGGTGGGGCGGACCTGGGGCCAACGTCCTGACTTTC. Translation: CASSLGWGGPGANVLTF. Variable domain in full (rest from reference TRBV7-2 and TRBJ2-6): GAGVSQSPSNKVTEKGKDVELRCDPISGHTALYWYRQSLGQGLEFLIYFQGNSAPDKSGLPSDRFSAERTGGSVSTLTIQRTQQEDSAVYLCASSLGWGGPGANVLTFGAGSRLTVL.

J is TRBJ1-2 and V is TRBV2; possibly TRBD1 for D (5 bases). Trimming stripped 4 bases from V and 7 bases from J, with 10 bases between. The germline CDR1 and CDR2 sequences are SNHLY and FYNNEI. This CDR3 contains 12 residues. CDR3 nucleotide sequence: TGTGCCAGCAGTGCGACAGACTCTGGCTACACCTTC. The encoded protein is CASSATDSGYTF.

The V gene is TRBV7-2, the J gene TRBJ1-5, with a tentative D call TRBD1 (6 bases). The ends were cut back, 2 bases at V and 7 bases at J, with 12 bases in the middle. CDR3 length equals 14 residues. Germline V gene data show CDR1 as SGHTA and CDR2 as FQGNSA. CDR3 bases: TGTGCCAGCAGCTTATGGGGGGGCGACCAGCCCCAGCATTTT. This codes for CASSLWGGDQPQHF. Full variable domain (missing parts from reference TRBV7-2 and TRBJ1-5): GAGVSQSPSNKVTEKGKDVELRCDPISGHTALYWYRQSLGQGLEFLIYFQGNSAPDKSGLPSDRFSAERTGGSVSTLTIQRTQQEDSAVYLCASSLWGGDQPQHFGDGTRLSIL.

This chain links TRBV7-6 with TRBJ2-7, with 11 bases lining up with TRBD1. The CDR3 length is 14 residues. Losses at the gene ends were 4 bases for V and 7 bases for J; bases not matched to a gene: 6. Germline V gene data show CDR1 as SGHVS and CDR2 as FNYEAQ. CDR3 bases: TGTGCCAGCAGCTCTGGACAGGGGGCGCATGAGCAGTACTTC. As protein: CASSSGQGAHEQYF.

This chain joins TRBV28 and TRBJ2-3; 9 bases are shared with TRBD1. Germline CDR1 reads MDHEN; CDR2 reads SYDVKM. V shed 5 bases, J shed 2 bases, and the junction held 8 bases outside the gene matches. The CDR3 has 16 residues. The CDR3 spells CASSPGQGIATDTQYF. The CDR3 bases are TGTGCCAGCAGTCCCGGACAGGGGATTGCCACAGATACGCAGTATTTT.

The genes are TRBV2 and TRBJ2-2; 11 bases align to TRBD2. This CDR3 is 15 amino acids long. V dropped 4 bases and J dropped 4; count of bases not matched to a gene: 2. Germline lookup yields CDR1 SNHLY and CDR2 FYNNEI. The CDR3 region has the DNA TGTGCCAGCAGTGTCACTAGCGGGGGCACCGGGGAGCTGTTTTTT. Its protein is CASSVTSGGTGELFF. Complete variable domain (other parts from reference TRBV2 and TRBJ2-2): EPEVTQTPSHQVTQMGQEVILRCVPISNHLYFYWYRQILGQKVEFLVSFYNNEISEKSEIFDDQFSVERPDGSNFTLKIRSTKLEDSAMYFCASSVTSGGTGELFFGEGSRLTVL.

The chain uses TRBV28 and TRBJ2-1; D remains unclear. The CDR3 has 15 residues. Trimming took off 3 bases at V and 2 bases at J, with 11 bases between the two ends. The germline CDR1 and CDR2 sequences are MDHEN and SYDVKM. The CDR3 is CASSLQRFAYNEQFF. CDR3 DNA: TGTGCCAGCAGTTTGCAGAGGTTTGCCTACAATGAGCAGTTCTTC.

Written as DNA, the CDR3 is TGTGCCAGCAGTCCAGGACAGGGGGGGCTGAAGAACACTGAAGCTTTCTTT. Its protein is CASSPGQGGLKNTEAFF. V usage is TRBV7-2 and J usage is TRBJ1-1; 10 bases map to TRBD1. The germline V gene encodes CDR1 SGHTA and CDR2 FQGNSA. This CDR3 is 17 amino acids long. Trimming at V came to 6 bases and at J to 1 base, leaving 11 bases not matched to a gene.

This chain joins TRBV11-2 and TRBJ2-7; TRBD1 aligns across 8 bases. Germline CDR1 SGHAT, CDR2 FQNNGV. There are 15 residues in the CDR3. After removal of 2 bases from V and 4 bases from J, the junction contained 7 bases not matched to a gene. CDR3 DNA sequence: TGTGCCAGCAGCTTACCTACTGGACAGGGATACGAGCAGTACTTC. Its protein product is CASSLPTGQGYEQYF.

CDR3 sequence reads: CASSFSTGGNQPQHF. The CDR3 nucleotides are TGTGCCAGCAGTTTTTCGACAGGAGGCAATCAGCCCCAGCATTTT. The chain carries TRBV28 and TRBJ1-5, with D maybe TRBD1 (6 bases). Trimming removed 3 bases at V and 2 bases at J, with 11 bases between. This CDR3 contains 15 residues. Germline CDR1 MDHEN, CDR2 SYDVKM.

This chain uses TRBV4-3 with TRBJ2-7; possible D gene TRBD2, 6 bases. Germline V gene sequence: CDR1 LGHNA, CDR2 YSLEER. The V gene lost 2 bases and the J gene lost 0 bases, with 14 bases spanning the gap. This CDR3 region has 16 residues. CDR3 nucleotide sequence: TGCGCCAGCAGCCAAAATAGGGACTGGAGCTCCTACGAGCAGTACTTC. The encoded protein is CASSQNRDWSSYEQYF.

The chain uses TRBV3-1 (or the pseudogene TRBV3-2) and TRBJ2-5; unclear D gene. Germline V gene data show CDR1 as LGHDT and CDR2 as YNNKEL (reference sequence). The CDR3 is 12 amino acids. Trimming pared 8 bases from V and 2 bases from J, leaving 9 bases between. The CDR3 region is CASGWHQETQYF. In nucleotides, the CDR3 is TGTGCCAGCGGCTGGCATCAAGAGACCCAGTACTTC.

The rearrangement uses TRBV27 and TRBJ2-2; 8 nucleotides agree with TRBD2. CDR1 is MNHEY, CDR2 SMNVEV, per germline (reference sequence). The CDR3 is made up of 15 amino acids. Unmatched junction bases numbered 10, after V lost 9 bases and J lost 4 bases. CDR3 nucleotides: TGTGCCAGTACCTCCGGGGGGGCGGTCACCGGGGAGCTGTTTTTT. It codes for CASTSGGAVTGELFF.

This clone was recorded once. V usage is TRBV6-2 or TRBV6-3 and J usage is TRBJ2-1; the match to TRBD1 covers 7 bases. The CDR3 is 16 residues long. With 2 bases clipped from V and 2 bases from J, the junction kept 6 bases outside the gene matches. Germline CDR1 MNHEY, CDR2 SVGEGT. The CDR3 region has the DNA TGTGCCAGCAGTTACACATCGGGACAGCCCTACAATGAGCAGTTCTTC. It encodes CASSYTSGQPYNEQFF.

The chain uses TRBV2 and TRBJ1-3; possible D gene TRBD1, 5 bases. The V end lost 6 bases, the J end lost 2 bases, and 8 bases lay between the germline ends. CDR3 length equals 13 residues. Looked up from germline, CDR1 is SNHLY and CDR2 is FYNNEI. The CDR3 loop is CASRSGAGNTIYF. The CDR3 nucleotides read TGTGCCAGCAGGTCGGGGGCTGGAAACACCATATATTTT.

In DNA, the CDR3 is TGTGCCAGCAGGAGCCGGGACTACCTAACCGGGGAGCTGTTTTTT. As protein: CASRSRDYLTGELFF. The V gene is TRBV7-9, the J gene TRBJ2-2; 7 bases match TRBD2. After removal of 6 bases from V and 5 bases from J, the junction contained 9 bases not matched to a gene. The germline CDR1 and CDR2 sequences are SEHNR and FQNEAQ (reference sequence). The CDR3 spans 15 residues.

The genes are TRBV2 and TRBJ1-4, with 7 bases that match TRBD1. Looked up from germline, CDR1 is SNHLY and CDR2 is FYNNEI. J lost 4 bases, V lost 8 bases, and 4 bases had no gene match. CDR3 size: 13 residues. The CDR3 loop is CASQGQYNEKLFF. In DNA, the CDR3 is TGTGCCAGCCAGGGACAGTATAATGAAAAACTGTTTTTT.

The rearrangement joins TRBV7-8 to TRBJ1-2, with a weak D call TRBD1 (6 bases). Per germline, CDR1 SGHVS and CDR2 FQNEAQ. The CDR3 runs 14 residues. With 1 base removed from V and 4 bases from J, the gap between germline ends came to 10 bases. CDR3: CASSLDRASYGYTF. CDR3 sequence (DNA): TGTGCCAGCAGCTTAGACAGGGCAAGCTATGGCTACACCTTC.

The rearrangement uses TRBV20-1 and TRBJ1-6; D is possibly TRBD1 (5 bases). V was trimmed by 6 bases and J by 8 bases, leaving 5 bases between them. The CDR3 loop spans 10 amino acids. Looked up from germline, CDR1 is DFQATT and CDR2 is SNEGSKA (reference sequence). DNA of the CDR3: TGCAGTGCAGGGGATTCACCCCTCCACTTT. Amino acids: CSAGDSPLHF.

The V call is TRBV4-3, the J call TRBJ1-5, with D perhaps TRBD1 (6 bases). In germline, CDR1 is LGHNA, CDR2 YSLEER. This CDR3 has 17 amino acids. The V end lost 1 base, the J end lost 6 bases, and 19 bases lay between the germline ends. The CDR3 region has the DNA TGCGCCAGCAGCCAAGTTTTTTTCACAGGGTACCCTCAGCCCCAGCATTTT. This encodes CASSQVFFTGYPQPQHF.

Only one count was recorded for this clone. The genes are TRBV7-9 and TRBJ1-1, with D possibly TRBD1 on 6 matching bases. The V and J ends lost 0 bases and 3 bases respectively, with 14 bases between them. The germline CDR1 and CDR2 sequences are SEHNR and FQNEAQ (reference sequence). The CDR3 is made up of 16 amino acids. In nucleotides, the CDR3 is TGTGCCAGCAGCTTAGCGAGGACAGTCGTCGACACTGAAGCTTTCTTT. Its protein is CASSLARTVVDTEAFF.

The chain links TRBV4-1 to TRBJ1-3; TRBD1 matches 8 bases. J was trimmed by 2 bases and V by 0 bases; bases with no gene match: 3. This CDR3 spans 16 amino acids. Germline CDR1 MGHRA, CDR2 YSYEKL. CDR3 bases: TGCGCCAGCAGCCAAGACCCGGACAGGGCTGGAAACACCATATATTTT. This encodes CASSQDPDRAGNTIYF.

As for this clone: At one of its ends the junction is not consistent with the germline gene, which may arise from a read error. The CDR3 loop reads CASSPAGAGKGTDF. The DNA of the CDR3 is TGTGCCAGCTCACCAGCAGGGGCCGGGAAGGGAACGGACTTC. This chain links TRBV18 with TRBJ2-7; D perhaps matches TRBD1 (6 bases). The germline gives CDR1 KGHSH, CDR2 LQKENI. The CDR3 contains 14 residues. The variable domain in full, completed from reference TRBV18 and TRBJ2-7, reads NAGVMQNPRHLVRRRGQEARLRCSPMKGHSHVYWYRQLPEEGLKFMVYLQKENIIDESGMPKERFSAEFPKEGPSILRIQQVVRGDSAAYFCASSPAGAGKGTDFGPGTRLTVT.